This T cell receptor beta chain stems from a study of blood T cell repertoires in COVID-19. Whole-study context: The samples span acute and convalescent COVID-19 from the United States, Italy and Spain.

Generated by immunoSEQ multiplex PCR, the TCRdb table keeps only in-frame clones and is missing some. The profile covers approximately 260,000 clones, with about 80% appearing a single time and 4.9% taken by the ten largest. This clone was counted ten times or more. The V gene's germline CDR1 is LNHDA and CDR2 SQIVND (reference sequence). This CDR3 spans 15 amino acids. The V gene lost 6 bases and the J gene lost 2 bases, with 14 bases spanning the gap. The sample taken for sequencing was peripheral blood. The chain is built from TRBV19 and TRBJ2-1; D unclear. This TCR derives from a woman older than 75 with active or convalescent COVID-19. The CDR3 DNA reads TGTGCCAGTAGGTCGATCCTAGTAACCTACAATGAGCAGTTCTTC. This encodes CASRSILVTYNEQFF.